The 24 T cell receptor beta chains below were found in one sample sequenced in a study of radiation and T cells in renal cell carcinoma. Method: immunoSEQ multiplex PCR; TCRdb's copy keeps in-frame clones and lacks some. The data contain tens of thousands of clones, about 84% of them singletons. Stated time point: blood 2 weeks post-SBRT. Described treatment: 15 Gy SBRT to primary tumor, nephrectomy 4 weeks later. The input for sequencing was blood, taken from a patient whose treatment included radiotherapy and nephrectomy. These TCRs come from a man aged 55-75 years with renal cell carcinoma.

This chain uses TRBV5-4 with TRBJ2-3; TRBD1 matches at 8 bases. This CDR3 is 15 amino acids long. Germline V gene data show CDR1 as SGHNT and CDR2 as YYREEE (reference sequence). The junction had 10 bases not matched to a gene; V was cut back by 4 bases and J by 6 bases. CDR3 nucleotides: TGTGCCAGCAGCCCGACAGGGGTGGGATCCGATACGCAGTATTTT. It codes for CASSPTGVGSDTQYF. Together with reference TRBV5-4 and TRBJ2-3, the CDR3 gives the full variable domain: ETGVTQSPTHLIKTRGQQVTLRCSSQSGHNTVSWYQQALGQGPQFIFQYYREEENGRGNFPPRFSGLQFPNYSSELNVNALELDDSALYLCASSPTGVGSDTQYFGPGTRLTVL.

V and J are TRBV6-5 and TRBJ2-4; TRBD1 is a possible D gene (6 bases). The CDR3 is made up of 15 amino acids. CDR1 and CDR2 (germline): MNHEY, SVGAGI. V was clipped by 4 bases and J by 6 bases, with 16 bases between them. For the CDR3, the DNA is TGTGCCAGCAGTTTCCCGGGACAAGGGGGAAACATTCAGTACTTC. Its translation: CASSFPGQGGNIQYF.

Comment on this clone: At one boundary the junction diverges from the germline segment, which might be a read error. The chain combines TRBV7-9 with TRBJ2-1, with TRBD2 as a possible D gene (5 bases). Germline V gives CDR1 SEHNR, CDR2 FQNEAQ (reference sequence). The CDR3 covers 12 residues. The chain's CDR3 is CASSRLRNEQFF. DNA for the CDR3: TGTGCCAGCAGCCGACTAAGAAATGAACAGTTCTTC. Based on the CDR3 plus reference TRBV7-9 and TRBJ2-1, the full variable domain is DTGVSQNPRHKITKRGQNVTFRCDPISEHNRLYWYRQTLGQGPEFLTYFQNEAQLEKSRLLSDRFSAERPKGSFSTLEIQRTEQGDSAMYLCASSRLRNEQFFGPGTRLTVL.

This chain joins TRBV5-4 and TRBJ2-2; a possible D gene is TRBD2 (5 bases). V shed 4 bases and J shed 0 bases, with 10 bases lying between them. Per the germline V gene, CDR1 is SGHNT and CDR2 is YYREEE (reference sequence). The CDR3 length is 15 residues. The CDR3 DNA sequence: TGTGCCAGCAGCCTGCGGGCCACGAACACCGGGGAGCTGTTTTTT. Protein sequence: CASSLRATNTGELFF.

This chain connects TRBV4-1 to TRBJ2-1; TRBD2 matches 8 bases. J gave up 7 bases and V 1 base, and 6 bases lay outside the gene matches. CDR1 and CDR2 (germline): MGHRA, YSYEKL. There are 15 residues in the CDR3. The CDR3 is CASSQVGGRLNEQFF. CDR3 coding DNA: TGCGCCAGCAGCCAAGTTGGCGGGAGGTTGAATGAGCAGTTCTTC.

This chain uses TRBV6-6 with TRBJ2-7, with 9 nucleotides matching TRBD1. The CDR3 covers 14 residues. Germline assignment: CDR1 MNHNY and CDR2 SVGAGI (reference sequence). Unmatched junction bases numbered 6, after V lost 7 bases and J lost 2 bases. Here the CDR3 DNA reads TGTGCCAGCAATCGACAGGGGGATACCTACGAGCAGTACTTC. Encoded protein: CASNRQGDTYEQYF.

This sequence joins TRBV9 and TRBJ2-3, with 7 nucleotides matching TRBD2. Germline V gives CDR1 SGDLS, CDR2 YYNGEE. The trim removed 4 bases at V and 2 bases at J, leaving 10 bases unmatched. The CDR3 covers 16 residues. The CDR3 protein is CASSTRGRAPTDTQYF. The CDR3 DNA reads as TGTGCCAGCAGCACAAGAGGGAGGGCCCCCACAGATACGCAGTATTTT.

The chain couples TRBV27 to TRBJ2-7; TRBD2 matches at 7 bases. The CDR3 is 16 residues long. The J segment lost 1 base and the V segment lost 5 bases, leaving 11 bases of the junction unmatched. Germline V gene sequence: CDR1 MNHEY, CDR2 SMNVEV (reference sequence). DNA for the CDR3: TGTGCCAGCAGTCCCACCGTGGGGGGGAAGTCCTACGAGCAGTACTTC. It yields the protein CASSPTVGGKSYEQYF.

The chain has TRBV6-5 and TRBJ1-2; TRBD1 matches at 11 bases. The CDR3 runs 14 residues. Trimming removed 2 bases from V and 6 bases from J; junction bases left unmatched: 2. In germline, CDR1 is MNHEY, CDR2 SVGAGI. CDR3: CASSYGQGADGYTF. The DNA of the CDR3 is TGTGCCAGCAGTTACGGACAGGGGGCCGATGGCTACACCTTC.

The chain is built from TRBV9 and TRBJ2-2; D might be TRBD2 (6 bases). The CDR3 has 14 residues. Trimming shortened V by 4 bases and J by 4 bases, and 11 bases separated the two germline ends. Germline V gene sequence: CDR1 SGDLS, CDR2 YYNGEE. The CDR3 DNA reads as TGTGCCAGCAGCTTCGGGACTCTCACCGGGGAGCTGTTTTTT. Amino acid sequence: CASSFGTLTGELFF.

The CDR3 spells CASSYRLLNSPLHF. For the CDR3, the DNA is TGTGCCAGCAGTTACAGACTGCTAAATTCACCCCTCCACTTT. The chain couples TRBV6-5 to TRBJ1-6; D uncertain. V lost 2 bases and J lost 7, with 9 bases in between. The CDR3 has 14 residues. Germline loops: CDR1 MNHEY, CDR2 SVGAGI.

The genes are TRBV5-6 and TRBJ2-7; D could derive from TRBD1 or TRBD2 (6 bases each). Looked up from germline, CDR1 is SGHDT and CDR2 is YYEEEE. This CDR3 has 13 amino acids. V was clipped by 5 bases and J by 2 bases, with 11 bases between them. CDR3 amino acids: CASSRGTTYEQYF. Here the CDR3 DNA reads TGTGCCAGCAGTCGGGGGACAACCTACGAGCAGTACTTC.

The chain links TRBV13 to TRBJ1-5; tentative D call: TRBD1 (5 bases). CDR1 PRHDT and CDR2 FYEKMQ come from the germline V gene (reference sequence). This CDR3 has 21 amino acids. The V gene lost 9 bases and the J gene lost 0 bases, with 33 bases spanning the gap. The CDR3 here is CARPEQASFTDKCYSNQPQHF. CDR3 coding DNA: TGTGCCAGGCCGGAACAGGCAAGCTTTACAGACAAATGCTATAGCAATCAGCCCCAGCATTTT.

V and J are TRBV6-6 and TRBJ1-2; 8 positions agree with TRBD1. The CDR3 covers 15 residues. Per the germline V gene, CDR1 is MNHNY and CDR2 is SVGAGI (reference sequence). V trimming: 0 bases; J trimming: 4 bases; junction bases outside the gene matches: 4. The CDR3 region has the DNA TGTGCCAGCAGTTACTCTTCAGGGGGCACCTATGGCTACACCTTC. Amino acids: CASSYSSGGTYGYTF.

The rearrangement uses TRBV11-2 and TRBJ2-2, with D unresolved. CDR3 length equals 15 residues. CDR1 is SGHAT and CDR2 is FQNNGV in the germline V gene. The V gene lost 0 bases and the J gene lost 3 bases, with 8 bases spanning the gap. This CDR3 is CASSLELSYTGELFF. In DNA form, the CDR3 reads TGTGCCAGCAGCTTAGAACTCTCTTACACCGGGGAGCTGTTTTTT.

CDR3 DNA sequence: TGTGCCATCAGTGAGGAACTAGCAACAGATACGCAGTATTTT. Translation gives CAISEELATDTQYF. The J gene is TRBJ2-3, the V gene TRBV10-3, with a possible D match to TRBD2 (6 bases). Trimming shortened V by 2 bases and J by 3 bases, and 9 bases separated the two germline ends. The CDR3 extends over 14 amino acids. The germline V gene has CDR1 ENHRY and CDR2 SYGVKD.

This clone occurred once. The chain links TRBV7-2 to TRBJ2-7, with 8 bases aligning to TRBD1. The germline CDR1 and CDR2 sequences are SGHTA and FQGNSA. V dropped 5 bases and J dropped 1; count of bases not matched to a gene: 10. The CDR3 contains 16 residues. The CDR3 spells CASSRPRDRLSYEQYF. As DNA, the CDR3 is TGTGCCAGCAGCCGTCCCCGGGACAGGTTATCCTACGAGCAGTACTTC. Based on the CDR3 plus reference TRBV7-2 and TRBJ2-7, the full variable domain is GAGVSQSPSNKVTEKGKDVELRCDPISGHTALYWYRQSLGQGLEFLIYFQGNSAPDKSGLPSDRFSAERTGGSVSTLTIQRTQQEDSAVYLCASSRPRDRLSYEQYFGPGTRLTVT.

The rearrangement joins TRBV7-9 to TRBJ2-7; 10 nucleotides line up with TRBD2. V trimming: 1 base; J trimming: 5 bases; junction bases outside the gene matches: 8. The length of the CDR3 is 16 residues. The germline gives CDR1 SEHNR, CDR2 FQNEAQ (reference sequence). DNA of the CDR3: TGTGCCAGCAGCTTAGGGGCTGCTAGCGGGAGCCACGAGCAGTACTTC. This encodes CASSLGAASGSHEQYF.

This chain uses TRBV27 with TRBJ1-2; weak D call: TRBD1 (5 bases). This CDR3 has 12 amino acids. V shed 3 bases and J shed 5 bases, with 7 bases lying between them. CDR1 and CDR2 (germline): MNHEY, SMNVEV (reference sequence). As DNA, the CDR3 is TGTGCCAGCAGTTTTGGACATTATGGCTACACCTTC. It yields the protein CASSFGHYGYTF.

A single count supports this clone. This rearrangement joins TRBV5-1 to TRBJ2-7, with 7 bases identical to TRBD2. CDR3 length: 14 residues. Germline V CDR1 and CDR2: SGHRS, YFSETQ. J was trimmed by 3 bases and V by 1 base; bases with no gene match: 4. The CDR3 coding sequence is TGCGCCAGCAGCTTGCGGGGGGAGGGCTACGAGCAGTACTTC. This translates into CASSLRGEGYEQYF.

This rearrangement joins TRBV27 to TRBJ2-7; 9 positions agree with TRBD2. This CDR3 has 19 amino acids. Looked up from germline, CDR1 is MNHEY and CDR2 is SMNVEV (reference sequence). The V segment lost 2 bases and the J segment 6 bases; nucleotides outside the gene matches: 20. The CDR3 nucleotides are TGTGCCAGCAGTTTAATCCGCGGTAGCGGGAGAGCCCCACGGGGCGAGCAGTACTTC. This gives the protein CASSLIRGSGRAPRGEQYF.

This clone was detected once. J is TRBJ1-2 and V is TRBV7-9; weak D call: TRBD1 (5 bases). This CDR3 comprises 14 residues. V lost 0 bases and J lost 4, with 9 bases in between. The V gene's germline CDR1 is SEHNR and CDR2 FQNEAQ (reference sequence). The CDR3 loop is CASSLAAGFYGYTF. In DNA, the CDR3 is TGTGCCAGCAGCTTAGCTGCAGGGTTCTATGGCTACACCTTC.

The V and J genes are TRBV18 and TRBJ2-1, with 7 bases fitting TRBD2. The V gene's germline CDR1 is KGHSH and CDR2 LQKENI. V lost 6 bases and J lost 8; bases outside the gene matches: 7. This CDR3 contains 13 residues. Here the CDR3 reads CASSRTRLDEQFF. The CDR3 DNA reads TGTGCCAGCTCCCGGACTAGATTGGATGAGCAGTTCTTC.

The rearrangement links TRBV7-8 to TRBJ2-1, with 13 positions matching TRBD2. Germline CDR1 reads SGHVS; CDR2 reads FQNEAQ. The junction had 2 bases not matched to a gene; V was cut back by 1 base and J by 14 bases. This CDR3 is built from 13 residues. CDR3 in amino acids: CASSLDGTSGKFF. Written as DNA, the CDR3 is TGTGCCAGCAGCTTAGATGGGACTAGCGGGAAGTTCTTC.